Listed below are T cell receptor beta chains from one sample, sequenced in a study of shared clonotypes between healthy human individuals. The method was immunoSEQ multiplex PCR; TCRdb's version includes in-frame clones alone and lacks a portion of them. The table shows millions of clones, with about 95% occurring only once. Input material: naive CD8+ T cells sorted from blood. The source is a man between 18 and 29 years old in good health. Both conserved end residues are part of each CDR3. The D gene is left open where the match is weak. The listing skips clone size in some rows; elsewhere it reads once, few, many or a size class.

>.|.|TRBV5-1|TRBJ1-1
CASSLVPQGTTEAFF
TGCGCCAGCAGCTTGGTCCCACAGGGTACGACTGAAGCTTTCTTT
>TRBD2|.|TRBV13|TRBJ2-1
CASSSLAAKEMNEQFF
TGTGCCAGCAGCTCACTAGCGGCCAAAGAGATGAATGAGCAGTTCTTC
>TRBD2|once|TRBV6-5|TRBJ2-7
CASSYGAGGSYEQYF
TGTGCCAGCAGTTACGGAGCGGGAGGCTCCTACGAGCAGTACTTC
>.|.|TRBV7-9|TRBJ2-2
CATASESNTGELFF
TGTGCCACAGCGTCGGAAAGCAACACCGGGGAGCTGTTTTTT
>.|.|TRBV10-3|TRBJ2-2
CAISEPNTGELFF
TGTGCCATCAGTGAGCCAAACACCGGGGAGCTGTTTTTT
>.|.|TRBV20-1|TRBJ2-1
CSAREGNEQFF
TGCAGTGCTAGAGAGGGGAATGAGCAGTTCTTC
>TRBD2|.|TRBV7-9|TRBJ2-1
CASSLEQSGGVYEQFF
TGTGCCAGCAGCTTGGAACAAAGCGGGGGGGTCTATGAGCAGTTCTTC
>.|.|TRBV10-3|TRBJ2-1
CAISEGRQLYNEQFF
TGTGCCATCAGTGAAGGTAGACAGCTTTACAATGAGCAGTTCTTC
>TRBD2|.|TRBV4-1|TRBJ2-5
CASSQALAGPDQETQYF
TGCGCCAGCAGCCAAGCTCTAGCGGGACCCGATCAAGAGACCCAGTACTTC
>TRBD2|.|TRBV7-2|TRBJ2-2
CASSFRLASTGELFF
TGTGCCAGCAGCTTTCGACTAGCCAGCACCGGGGAGCTGTTTTTT
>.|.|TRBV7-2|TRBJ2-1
CASSLLEELYNEQFF
TGTGCCAGCAGCTTACTGGAGGAACTTTACAATGAGCAGTTCTTC
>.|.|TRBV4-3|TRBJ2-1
CASSQDRVNEQFF
TGCGCCAGCAGCCAAGATAGAGTGAATGAGCAGTTCTTC
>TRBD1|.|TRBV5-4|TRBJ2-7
CASSLPGQGTHEQYF
TGTGCCAGCAGCTTGCCGGGACAGGGTACCCACGAGCAGTACTTC
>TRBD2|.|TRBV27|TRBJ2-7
CASSTSGDSYEQYF
TGTGCCAGCAGTACTAGCGGGGACTCCTACGAGCAGTACTTC
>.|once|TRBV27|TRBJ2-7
CASSSLRDNSYEQYF
TGTGCCAGCAGTTCCCTCCGGGACAACTCCTACGAGCAGTACTTC
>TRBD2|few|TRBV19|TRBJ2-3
CASSPRLAGGLDTQYF
TGTGCCAGTAGTCCCCGACTAGCGGGGGGCTTGGATACGCAGTATTTT
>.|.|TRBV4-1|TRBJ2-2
CASSHSHTGELFF
TGCGCCAGCAGCCACTCCCACACCGGGGAGCTGTTTTTT
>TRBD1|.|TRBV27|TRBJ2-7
CASSPGTGFGEQYF
TGTGCCAGCAGCCCCGGGACAGGGTTCGGCGAGCAGTACTTC
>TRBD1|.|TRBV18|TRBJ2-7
CASSPTTGTGAHEQYF
TGTGCCAGCTCACCAACGACCGGGACAGGGGCGCACGAGCAGTACTTC
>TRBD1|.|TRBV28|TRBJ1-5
CASSKTGVLIQPQHF
TGTGCCAGCAGCAAAACAGGGGTGCTGATTCAGCCCCAGCATTTT
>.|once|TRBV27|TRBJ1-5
CASSFWRDQPQHF
TGTGCCAGCAGTTTTTGGAGGGATCAGCCCCAGCATTTT
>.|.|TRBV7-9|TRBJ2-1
CASSLGTSEANEQFF
TGTGCCAGCAGCCTAGGGACTTCAGAAGCCAATGAGCAGTTCTTC
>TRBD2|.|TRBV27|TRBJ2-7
CASSPSSGVLSYEQYF
TGTGCCAGCAGTCCCTCCAGCGGGGTCCTCTCCTACGAGCAGTACTTC
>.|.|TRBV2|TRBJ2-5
CASRATREQETQYF
TGTGCCAGCAGGGCTACCAGGGAACAAGAGACCCAGTACTTC
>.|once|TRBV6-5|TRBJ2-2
CASSYSGRPTAGELFF
TGTGCCAGCAGTTACTCCGGGCGCCCTACGGCCGGGGAGCTGTTTTTT
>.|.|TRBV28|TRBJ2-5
CASSLFRGDQETQYF
TGTGCCAGCAGTTTATTCAGAGGGGATCAAGAGACCCAGTACTTC
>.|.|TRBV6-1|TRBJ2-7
CASSEVGYEQYF
TGTGCCAGCAGTGAAGTCGGTTACGAGCAGTACTTC
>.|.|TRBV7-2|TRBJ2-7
CASSLEPQISYEQYF
TGTGCCAGCAGCTTAGAGCCGCAGATCTCCTACGAGCAGTACTTC
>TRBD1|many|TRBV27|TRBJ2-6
CASSGTGGAGANVLTF
TGTGCCAGCTCCGGGACAGGTGGTGCTGGGGCCAACGTCCTGACTTTC
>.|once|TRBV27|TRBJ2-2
CASSSAGGGDGELFF
TGTGCCAGCAGTTCCGCCGGGGGCGGAGACGGGGAGCTGTTTTTT
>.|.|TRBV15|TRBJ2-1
CATSDYSYNEQFF
TGTGCCACTAGCGATTACTCCTACAATGAGCAGTTCTTC
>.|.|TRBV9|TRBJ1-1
CASSVFGLNTEAFF
TGTGCCAGCAGCGTTTTTGGCCTGAACACTGAAGCTTTCTTT
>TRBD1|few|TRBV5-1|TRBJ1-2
CASSLGQGNNYGYTF
TGCGCCAGCAGCTTGGGACAGGGGAACAACTATGGCTACACCTTC
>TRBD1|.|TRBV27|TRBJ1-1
CASSSWTGETEAFF
TGTGCCAGCAGTTCATGGACAGGGGAAACTGAAGCTTTCTTT
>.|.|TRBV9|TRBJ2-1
CASSEIRDGDEQFF
TGTGCCAGCAGCGAGATACGTGATGGGGATGAGCAGTTCTTC
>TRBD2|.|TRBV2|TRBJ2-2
CASSERGRETGELFF
TGTGCCAGCAGTGAACGCGGGAGGGAGACCGGGGAGCTGTTTTTT
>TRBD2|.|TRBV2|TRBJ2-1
CASRLEPGLAGGLWFF
TGTGCCAGCAGACTAGAGCCGGGACTAGCGGGGGGGCTATGGTTCTTC
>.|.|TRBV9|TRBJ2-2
CASSGAANTGELFF
TGTGCCAGCAGCGGAGCGGCTAACACCGGGGAGCTGTTTTTT
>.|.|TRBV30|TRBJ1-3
CAWSGVGSGNTIYF
TGTGCCTGGAGTGGGGTAGGGTCTGGAAACACCATATATTTT
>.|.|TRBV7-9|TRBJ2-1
CASSRSYNEQFF
TGTGCCAGCAGCCGGTCCTACAATGAGCAGTTCTTC
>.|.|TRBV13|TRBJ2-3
CASSSSGETDTQYF
TGTGCCAGCAGCTCATCTGGAGAGACAGATACGCAGTATTTT
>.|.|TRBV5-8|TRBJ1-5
CASSLLGNSNQPQHF
TGTGCCAGCAGCTTGTTGGGGAATAGCAATCAGCCCCAGCATTTT